This T cell receptor beta chain appears in the sequencing data of a study of cytomegalovirus exposure and HLA in healthy donors. Study summary: Genotyping of 400 or so donors showed that about 84% belonged to the Caucasian-associated ancestry cluster.

Vbeta (60) and Jbeta (13) primers were used in the PCR. Data came from immunoSEQ multiplex PCR; TCRdb stores just in-frame clones and leaves some out. The sample includes about 160,000 clones, roughly two thirds seen only once; the top ten take over 2.5%. The source of this sequence is a woman under 40 in good health and CMV-seronegative. The sample was PBMCs.

The CDR3 DNA is TGTGCCAGCAGCTTAGTTTGGCGGGGGCAGTTCTTC. This codes for CASSLVWRGQFF. The chain combines TRBV7-2 with TRBJ2-1; D possibly corresponds to TRBD2 (6 bases). There are 12 residues in the CDR3. V shed 1 base and J shed 12 bases, with 10 bases lying between them. Germline CDR1 is SGHTA and CDR2 is FQGNSA.